The 12 T cell receptor beta chains below come from one sample, sequenced in a study of Graves' ophthalmopathy and Graves' hyperthyroidism (dated by TCRdb to the late 2010s). TCRdb records Illumina HiSeq 2000 as the sequencer. TCR beta CDR3 regions were amplified from RNA transcripts for repertoire sequencing. HTBI primers and the Qiagen OneStep RT-PCR kit were used in a first-round RT-PCR, which was followed by a second-round multiplex PCR, size selection and purification. TCRdb's own reprocessing of the public reads used fastp at Q25 and MiXCR and kept productive beta chains. All rows with the same CDR3 protein become a single entry with the most common DNA and genes. The sample table contains roughly 480,000 distinct CDR3 sequences; only one count was recorded for approximately 15% of them. Approximately 9.8% of the sample is taken by the ten largest. Sequenced sample: blood. All receptors derive from a woman aged 25-40 years with Graves' ophthalmopathy. Donor details come from another sample of the same person, matched by shared clones.

This clonotype was recorded at least ten times. The rearrangement uses TRBV27 and TRBJ2-7, with D possibly being TRBD2 (5 bases). The CDR3 has 15 amino acids. V lost 0 bases and J 0 bases, leaving 9 bases between the germline ends. CDR1 is MNHEY, CDR2 SMNVEV, per germline (reference sequence). DNA for the CDR3: TGTGCCAGCAGTTTATCGGTAAGCGGCTCCTACGAGCAGTACTTC. Translated: CASSLSVSGSYEQYF.

In its sample, this clonotype was seen many times. The chain has TRBV10-3 and TRBJ1-1; D is ambiguous. Deletions cut 7 bases from V and 0 bases from J, with 12 bases between. There are 14 residues in the CDR3. Germline V gene sequence: CDR1 ENHRY, CDR2 SYGVKD. The CDR3 protein is CAITDGGLNTEAFF. The CDR3 DNA reads TGTGCCATCACCGACGGAGGATTGAACACTGAAGCTTTCTTT.

This clonotype has ten or more counts. The chain links TRBV2 to TRBJ1-5; tentative D call: TRBD1 (5 bases). The CDR3 consists of 12 residues. V shed 1 base and J shed 11 bases, with 9 bases lying between them. Germline CDR1 is SNHLY and CDR2 is FYNNEI. The CDR3 DNA follows: TGTGCCAGCAGTGAAGGGGGCCGAACCCAGCATTTT. It yields the protein CASSEGGRTQHF.

This clonotype was seen ten or more times. The chain couples TRBV27 to TRBJ1-1; D is perhaps TRBD1 (6 bases). Germline V CDR1 and CDR2: MNHEY, SMNVEV (reference sequence). V lost 9 bases to trimming and J lost 6 bases, with 11 bases between them. CDR3 size: 11 residues. CDR3 in amino acids: CASKGGSEAFF. As DNA, the CDR3 is TGTGCCAGTAAAGGGGGGTCTGAAGCTTTCTTT.

This clonotype was counted many times. This chain links TRBV20-1 with TRBJ1-1, with D hard to call. Between the trimmed V and J ends, which lost 0 bases and 3 bases, there was a span of 11 bases. CDR1 is DFQATT, CDR2 SNEGSKA, per germline (reference sequence). The CDR3 is made up of 14 amino acids. The CDR3: CSARDSEVHTEAFF. The CDR3 DNA reads as TGCAGTGCTAGAGATTCCGAGGTCCACACTGAAGCTTTCTTT.

This clonotype was recorded at least ten times. The chain is built from TRBV19 and TRBJ2-7; D possibly corresponds to TRBD2 (6 bases). The CDR3 contains 14 residues. Between the trimmed V and J ends, which lost 4 bases and 7 bases, there was a span of 17 bases. The germline V gene has CDR1 LNHDA and CDR2 SQIVND (reference sequence). This CDR3 is CASSRRDEFYEQYF. Here the CDR3 DNA reads TGTGCCAGTAGTAGGAGGGACGAGTTTTATGAGCAGTACTTC.

In this sample, this clonotype turned up many times. As DNA, the CDR3 is TGTGCCAGCAGCTTACCCGGGGCTCATCGTGCGAACTATGGCTACACCTTC. Translating gives CASSLPGAHRANYGYTF. V is TRBV11-2 and J is TRBJ1-2; perhaps TRBD1 as D (5 bases). This CDR3 comprises 17 residues. Germline V gives CDR1 SGHAT, CDR2 FQNNGV. V was shortened by 2 bases and J by 2 bases, with 18 bases between the two germline ends.

This clonotype came up once. One end of the junction does not line up with germline, which may come from a read error. The rearrangement joins TRBV20-1 to TRBJ1-1; TRBD1 aligns across 8 bases. The CDR3 has 12 residues. Germline CDR1 reads DFQATT; CDR2 reads SNEGSKA (reference sequence). CDR3 residues: CSARTGNSEAFF. Written as DNA, the CDR3 is TGCAGTGCTCGGACAGGGAACTCTGAAGCTTTCTTT.

In its sample, this clonotype was seen many times. The chain is built from TRBV27 and TRBJ2-5; perhaps TRBD1 as D (5 bases). Germline-derived CDR1 and CDR2 are MNHEY and SMNVEV (reference sequence). This CDR3 has 15 residues. The ends were cut back, 5 bases at V and 5 bases at J, with 18 bases in the middle. Written as DNA, the CDR3 is TGTGCCAGCAGTCCACAAGGGGCTTTTGTGGAGACCCAGTACTTC. Its protein product is CASSPQGAFVETQYF.

This clonotype was detected many times. The CDR3 spells CASSPQGDEQYF. The CDR3 DNA reads as TGTGCCAGCAGCCCCCAAGGGGACGAGCAGTACTTC. The chain links TRBV12-3 or TRBV12-4 to TRBJ2-7, with TRBD1 as a possible D gene (5 bases). This CDR3 has 12 residues. Trimming cost V 6 bases and J 5 bases, with 11 bases left between them.

The chain joins TRBV18 to TRBJ2-4; no reliable D call. The V end lost 0 bases, the J end lost 0 bases, and 6 bases lay between the germline ends. This CDR3 comprises 15 residues. Germline CDR1 KGHSH, CDR2 LQKENI. The CDR3 here is CASSPPVGAKNIQYF. The CDR3 nucleotides read TGTGCCAGCTCACCACCCGTGGGAGCCAAAAACATTCAGTACTTC.

This clonotype has at least ten counts. The chain links TRBV6-5 to TRBJ2-7; D remains unclear. Germline values: CDR1 MNHEY, CDR2 SVGAGI. There are 14 residues in the CDR3. With 0 bases removed from V and 2 bases from J, the gap between germline ends came to 8 bases. DNA of the CDR3: TGTGCCAGCAGTTACTCGAGAACAGCCTACGAGCAGTACTTC. It translates to CASSYSRTAYEQYF.